Listed below are T cell receptor beta chains from one sample, sequenced in a study of T cell clonotyping in hematopoietic cell transplantation. Only in-frame clones appear in the TCRdb table, and some are missing; sequencing was by immunoSEQ multiplex PCR. Of approximately 17,000 clones listed, 71% were seen once; the top ten hold 8% to 10%. Source material: peripheral blood mononuclear cells. The receptors stem from an older woman in good health. Some clones in this sample may be carry-over from other donors' samples. Both conserved end residues are part of each CDR3. A D gene is named only where the DNA matches it firmly. The size entry is marked missing in some rows and otherwise reads once, few, many or a size class.

D: -; J: TRBJ1-2; length: 13; V: TRBV19; size: -; DNA: TGTGCCAGTAGCCGTGGGACCAACTATGGCTACACCTTC; CDR3: CASSRGTNYGYTF
D: -; J: TRBJ1-5; length: 16; V: TRBV7-2; size: once; DNA: TGTGCCAGCAGCTCCCGCCGTCCAGGGCGGGATCAGCCCCAGCATTTT; CDR3: CASSSRRPGRDQPQHF
D: -; J: TRBJ1-1; length: 14; V: TRBV14; size: -; DNA: TGTGCCAGCAGCCATAAGCAGGGTGGAACTGAAGCTTTCTTT; CDR3: CASSHKQGGTEAFF
D: -; J: TRBJ1-2; length: 14; V: TRBV19; size: -; DNA: TGTGCCAGTAGTAGTAGGGGACCCCCTTATGGCTACACCTTC; CDR3: CASSSRGPPYGYTF
D: -; J: TRBJ1-5; length: 15; V: TRBV29-1; size: -; DNA: TGCAGCCACAAAAGGGGGGACCCTAGCAATCAGCCCCAGCATTTT; CDR3: CSHKRGDPSNQPQHF
D: -; J: TRBJ1-2; length: 18; V: TRBV5-1; size: -; DNA: TGCGCCAGCAGCTTGGATTTCTCAGGAAGAGATAGGAACTATGGCTACACCTTC; CDR3: CASSLDFSGRDRNYGYTF
D: -; J: TRBJ1-1; length: 13; V: TRBV6-4; size: once; DNA: TGTGCCAGCGGGAGGGAGGCGAACACTGAAGCTTTCTTT; CDR3: CASGREANTEAFF
D: -; J: TRBJ2-2; length: 11; V: TRBV30; size: once; DNA: TGTGCCTGGAGTTACACCGGGGAGCTGTTTTTT; CDR3: CAWSYTGELFF
D: -; J: TRBJ1-5; length: 13; V: TRBV6-5; size: -; DNA: TGTGCCAGCAGTTATGGCGTAAATCAGCCCCAGCATTTT; CDR3: CASSYGVNQPQHF
D: -; J: TRBJ2-3; length: 11; V: TRBV28; size: few; DNA: TGTGCCAGCAGAAGCACAGATACGCAGTATTTT; CDR3: CASRSTDTQYF
D: TRBD1; J: TRBJ2-7; length: 15; V: TRBV28; size: -; DNA: TGTGCCAGCAGCAAAAAACCGGGACAGGGCCACGAGCAGTACTTC; CDR3: CASSKKPGQGHEQYF
D: -; J: TRBJ2-7; length: 16; V: TRBV7-2; size: -; DNA: TGTGCCAGCAGCTCTGGGGACTTTAATGGGGGCTACGAGCAGTACTTC; CDR3: CASSSGDFNGGYEQYF
D: -; J: TRBJ1-6; length: 13; V: TRBV19; size: -; DNA: TGTGCCAGTAATAATATAAAGGGTTCACCCCTCCACTTT; CDR3: CASNNIKGSPLHF
D: -; J: TRBJ1-5; length: 17; V: TRBV28; size: medium-sized; DNA: TGTGCCAGCAGTCCAACGTGGCAGGGCAAACCCAATCAGCCCCAGCATTTT; CDR3: CASSPTWQGKPNQPQHF
D: -; J: TRBJ1-4; length: 16; V: TRBV6-5; size: -; DNA: TGTGCCAGCAGTTTCGTTGACGGTGCAACTAATGAAAAACTGTTTTTT; CDR3: CASSFVDGATNEKLFF
D: -; J: TRBJ1-4; length: 15; V: TRBV6-6; size: -; DNA: TGTGCCAGCAGTTACTCGGACCTAACTAATGAAAAACTGTTTTTT; CDR3: CASSYSDLTNEKLFF
D: -; J: TRBJ1-5; length: 15; V: TRBV7-2; size: -; DNA: TGTGCCAGCAGCTTAGGAGGTGGCGGCAATCAGCCCCAGCATTTT; CDR3: CASSLGGGGNQPQHF
D: TRBD1; J: TRBJ1-5; length: 15; V: TRBV4-1; size: few; DNA: TGCGCCAGCAGCCAGACAGGACAGGGAGACCAGCCCCAGCATTTT; CDR3: CASSQTGQGDQPQHF
D: TRBD1; J: TRBJ2-7; length: 16; V: TRBV19; size: -; DNA: TGTGCCAGTAGTGGAAGTCGGGGACAGCGCGACTACGAGCAGTACTTC; CDR3: CASSGSRGQRDYEQYF
D: -; J: TRBJ2-7; length: 15; V: TRBV2; size: -; DNA: TGTGCCAGCAGAACCCCCCAGGGGCATTACTACGAGCAGTACTTC; CDR3: CASRTPQGHYYEQYF
D: TRBD1; J: TRBJ1-2; length: 14; V: TRBV6-5; size: -; DNA: TGTGCCAGCAGTTACTCGAGGACAGGGTATGGCTACACCTTC; CDR3: CASSYSRTGYGYTF
D: -; J: TRBJ1-1; length: 12; V: TRBV28; size: few; DNA: TGTGCCAGCGCCGTCCTGAACACTGAAGCTTTCTTT; CDR3: CASAVLNTEAFF
D: -; J: TRBJ2-7; length: 15; V: TRBV6-6; size: -; DNA: TGTGCCAGCAGTTACTCTAGCGGCCAGGGGAGCGAGCAGTACTTC; CDR3: CASSYSSGQGSEQYF
D: -; J: TRBJ1-5; length: 13; V: TRBV19; size: -; DNA: TGTGCCAGTGTGGGAGGGGAAAGTCAGCCCCAGCATTTT; CDR3: CASVGGESQPQHF
D: -; J: TRBJ1-4; length: 14; V: TRBV5-4; size: -; DNA: TGTGCCAGCAGCTCGCCGGGCTTGAGCGAAAAACTGTTTTTT; CDR3: CASSSPGLSEKLFF
D: -; J: TRBJ1-5; length: 13; V: TRBV6-6; size: once; DNA: TGTGCCAGCAGCCCCGACGGATATCAGCCCCAGCATTTT; CDR3: CASSPDGYQPQHF
D: -; J: TRBJ1-5; length: 13; V: TRBV7-9; size: -; DNA: TGTGCCAGCAGCCCCACCCAGGACTTGCCCCAGCATTTT; CDR3: CASSPTQDLPQHF
D: -; J: TRBJ1-4; length: 14; V: TRBV2; size: -; DNA: TGTGCCAGCAGCACAGGGCGGACTAATGAAAAACTGTTTTTT; CDR3: CASSTGRTNEKLFF
D: -; J: TRBJ2-7; length: 13; V: TRBV30; size: -; DNA: TGTGCCTGGAGTTTGTCCAGCTCCTACGAGCAGTACTTC; CDR3: CAWSLSSSYEQYF
D: -; J: TRBJ2-7; length: 13; V: TRBV6-5; size: -; DNA: TGTGCCAGCACCCCGCAGAGCTCCTACGAGCAGTACTTC; CDR3: CASTPQSSYEQYF
D: TRBD2; J: TRBJ2-5; length: 15; V: TRBV19; size: -; DNA: TGTGCCAGTAGTATGCGGGGACTAGCGCAAGAGACCCAGTACTTC; CDR3: CASSMRGLAQETQYF
D: -; J: TRBJ2-3; length: 14; V: TRBV6-5; size: -; DNA: TGTGCCAGCGCCCGGGCAGGGGCAACAGATACGCAGTATTTT; CDR3: CASARAGATDTQYF
D: TRBD1; J: TRBJ1-1; length: 13; V: TRBV29-1; size: -; DNA: TGCAGCGTTCAGAGGGGGCCGAACACTGAAGCTTTCTTT; CDR3: CSVQRGPNTEAFF
D: -; J: TRBJ1-2; length: 18; V: TRBV28; size: -; DNA: TGTGCCAGCAGTATTACTAACAACCCTGGACAGAGGGACTATGGCTACACCTTC; CDR3: CASSITNNPGQRDYGYTF
D: -; J: TRBJ1-5; length: 14; V: TRBV4-1; size: -; DNA: TGCGCCAGCAGCCTCCGGGAGGTCAATCAGCCCCAGCATTTT; CDR3: CASSLREVNQPQHF
D: -; J: TRBJ1-1; length: 15; V: TRBV25-1; size: few; DNA: TGTGCCAGCAGTTACGGGGGAATGAAGAACACTGAAGCTTTCTTT; CDR3: CASSYGGMKNTEAFF
D: -; J: TRBJ2-5; length: 13; V: TRBV5-4; size: -; DNA: TGTGCCAGCAGCTTTGGGGGAATGGAGACCCAGTACTTC; CDR3: CASSFGGMETQYF
D: -; J: TRBJ1-2; length: 14; V: TRBV18; size: -; DNA: TGTGCCAGCTCACCGGCAGGTACTAACTATGGCTACACCTTC; CDR3: CASSPAGTNYGYTF
D: -; J: TRBJ2-7; length: 13; V: TRBV19; size: -; DNA: TGTGCCAGTAGTATGGGCAGGCTCTACGAGCAGTACTTC; CDR3: CASSMGRLYEQYF
D: TRBD2; J: TRBJ2-5; length: 15; V: TRBV7-2; size: -; DNA: TGTGCCAGCAGCTTTGAACTAGCGAAGTCCGAGACCCAGTACTTC; CDR3: CASSFELAKSETQYF
D: TRBD1; J: TRBJ1-1; length: 14; V: TRBV14; size: -; DNA: TGTGCCAGCACCTTGGACAGGGTGGGGACTGAAGCTTTCTTT; CDR3: CASTLDRVGTEAFF
D: -; J: TRBJ1-5; length: 11; V: TRBV6-1; size: -; DNA: TGTGCCAGCAGTGTGAACTATCCCCAGCATTTT; CDR3: CASSVNYPQHF
D: -; J: TRBJ1-3; length: 15; V: TRBV4-2; size: -; DNA: TGTGCCAGCAGCCAAGATGGAGGCTCTGGAAACACCATATATTTT; CDR3: CASSQDGGSGNTIYF
D: -; J: TRBJ2-5; length: 15; V: TRBV4-2; size: -; DNA: TGTGCCAGCAGCCAAGTATTTTCCTATCAAGAGACCCAGTACTTC; CDR3: CASSQVFSYQETQYF
D: -; J: TRBJ2-1; length: 15; V: TRBV7-2; size: few; DNA: TGTGCCAGCAGCCCCCTCCGAACTTCCTACAATGAGCAGTTCTTC; CDR3: CASSPLRTSYNEQFF
D: -; J: TRBJ2-5; length: 12; V: TRBV5-4; size: -; DNA: TGTGCCAGCAGCTTGGTTGGAGAGACCCAGTACTTC; CDR3: CASSLVGETQYF
D: TRBD1; J: TRBJ1-6; length: 14; V: TRBV25-1; size: -; DNA: TGTGCCAGCAGTTCAGGGGGCGCCGATTCACCCCTCCACTTT; CDR3: CASSSGGADSPLHF
D: -; J: TRBJ1-4; length: 15; V: TRBV2; size: -; DNA: TGTGCCAGCAGTGGGACCGGACAGCCCAGTGAAAAACTGTTTTTT; CDR3: CASSGTGQPSEKLFF
D: -; J: TRBJ1-5; length: 12; V: TRBV2; size: -; DNA: TGTGCCAGCAGTGAAGCTGGGAAGCCCCAGCATTTT; CDR3: CASSEAGKPQHF
D: -; J: TRBJ1-2; length: 15; V: TRBV7-2; size: -; DNA: TGTGCCAGCAGCGCGCCGGGACACGGGAAATTTGGCTACACCTTC; CDR3: CASSAPGHGKFGYTF
D: -; J: TRBJ1-2; length: 14; V: TRBV28; size: -; DNA: TGTGCCAGCAGTTTAGTGCGGGGGGCGGCAGGCTACACCTTC; CDR3: CASSLVRGAAGYTF
D: -; J: TRBJ1-5; length: 14; V: TRBV7-8; size: -; DNA: TGTGCCAGCAGCTTAGGGGGGAGTAGTCAGCCCCAGCATTTT; CDR3: CASSLGGSSQPQHF
D: -; J: TRBJ1-5; length: 14; V: TRBV6-5; size: few; DNA: TGTGCCAGCAGTTACTCGGTCTCCTATCAGCCCCAGCATTTT; CDR3: CASSYSVSYQPQHF
D: -; J: TRBJ1-2; length: 14; V: TRBV4-3; size: -; DNA: TGCGCCAGCAGCCAAGGAAGGACACCCGATGGCTACACCTTC; CDR3: CASSQGRTPDGYTF